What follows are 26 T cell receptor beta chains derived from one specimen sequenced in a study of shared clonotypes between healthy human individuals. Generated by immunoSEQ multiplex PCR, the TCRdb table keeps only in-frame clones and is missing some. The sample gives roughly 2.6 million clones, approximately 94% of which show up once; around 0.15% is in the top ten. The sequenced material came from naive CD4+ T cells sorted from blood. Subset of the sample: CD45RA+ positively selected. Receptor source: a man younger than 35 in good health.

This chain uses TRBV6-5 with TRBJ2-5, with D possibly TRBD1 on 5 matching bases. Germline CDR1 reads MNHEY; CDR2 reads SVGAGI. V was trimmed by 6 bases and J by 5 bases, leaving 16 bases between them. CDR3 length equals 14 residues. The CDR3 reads CASSHADTGETQYF. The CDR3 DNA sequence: TGTGCCAGCAGCCACGCGGACACCGGGGAGACCCAGTACTTC.

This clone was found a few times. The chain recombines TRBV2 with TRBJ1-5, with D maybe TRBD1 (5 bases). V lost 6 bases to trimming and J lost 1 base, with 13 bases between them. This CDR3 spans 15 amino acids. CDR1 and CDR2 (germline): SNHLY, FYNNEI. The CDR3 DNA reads TGTGCCAGCAGGGGCCCCGGGGGGAGCAATCAGCCCCAGCATTTT. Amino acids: CASRGPGGSNQPQHF.

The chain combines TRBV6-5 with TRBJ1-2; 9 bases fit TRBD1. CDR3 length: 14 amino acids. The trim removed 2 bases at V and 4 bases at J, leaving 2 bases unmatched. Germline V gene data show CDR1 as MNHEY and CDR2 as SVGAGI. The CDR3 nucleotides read TGTGCCAGCAGTTACCTGACAGGGGGCTATGGCTACACCTTC. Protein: CASSYLTGGYGYTF.

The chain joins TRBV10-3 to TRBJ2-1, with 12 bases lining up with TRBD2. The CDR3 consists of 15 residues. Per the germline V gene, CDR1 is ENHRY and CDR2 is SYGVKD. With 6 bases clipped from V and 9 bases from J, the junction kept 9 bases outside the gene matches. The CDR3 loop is CAIRATSGGLTEQFF. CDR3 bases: TGTGCCATCAGGGCGACTAGCGGGGGCCTCACTGAGCAGTTCTTC.

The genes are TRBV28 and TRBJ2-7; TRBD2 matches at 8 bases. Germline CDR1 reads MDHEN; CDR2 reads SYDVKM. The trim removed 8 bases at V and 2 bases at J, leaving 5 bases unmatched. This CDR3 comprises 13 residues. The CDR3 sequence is CASHPGLAYEQYF. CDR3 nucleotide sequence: TGTGCCAGCCACCCGGGACTAGCCTACGAGCAGTACTTC.

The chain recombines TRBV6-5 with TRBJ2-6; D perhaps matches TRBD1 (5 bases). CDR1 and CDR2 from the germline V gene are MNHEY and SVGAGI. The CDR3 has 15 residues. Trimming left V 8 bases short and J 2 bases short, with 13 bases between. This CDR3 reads CASRPDSPGANVLTF. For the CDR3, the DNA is TGTGCCAGCCGCCCCGACAGCCCTGGGGCCAACGTCCTGACTTTC.

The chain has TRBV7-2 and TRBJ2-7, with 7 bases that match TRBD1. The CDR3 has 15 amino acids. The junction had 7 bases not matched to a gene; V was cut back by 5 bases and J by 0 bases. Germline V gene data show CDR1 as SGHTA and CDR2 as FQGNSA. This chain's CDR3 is CASSRQGPSSYEQYF. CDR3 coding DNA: TGTGCCAGCAGCAGACAGGGCCCAAGCTCCTACGAGCAGTACTTC.

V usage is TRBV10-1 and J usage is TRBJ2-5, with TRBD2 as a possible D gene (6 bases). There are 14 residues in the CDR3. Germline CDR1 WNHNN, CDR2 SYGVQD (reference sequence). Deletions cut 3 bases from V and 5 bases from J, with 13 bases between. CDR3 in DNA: TGCGCCAGCAGTGAAGGGACTGCTTTGGAGACCCAGTACTTC. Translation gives CASSEGTALETQYF.

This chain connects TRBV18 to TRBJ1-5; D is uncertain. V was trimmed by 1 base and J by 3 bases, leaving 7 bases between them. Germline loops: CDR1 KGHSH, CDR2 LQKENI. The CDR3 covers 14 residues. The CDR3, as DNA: TGTGCCAGCTCACCACAGGCGGTCAATCAGCCCCAGCATTTT. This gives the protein CASSPQAVNQPQHF.

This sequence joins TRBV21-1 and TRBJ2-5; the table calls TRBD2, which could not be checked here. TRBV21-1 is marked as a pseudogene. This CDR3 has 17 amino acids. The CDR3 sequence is CASSKGETSGRPETQYF. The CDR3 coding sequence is TGTGCCAGCAGCAAAGGGGAGACTAGCGGGAGACCCGAGACCCAGTACTTC.

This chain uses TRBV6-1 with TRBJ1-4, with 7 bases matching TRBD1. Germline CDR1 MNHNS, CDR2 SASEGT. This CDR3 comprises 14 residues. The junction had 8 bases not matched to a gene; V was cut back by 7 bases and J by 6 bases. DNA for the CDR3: TGTGCCAGCAATCCAAGGACAGGTCATGAAAAACTGTTTTTT. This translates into CASNPRTGHEKLFF.

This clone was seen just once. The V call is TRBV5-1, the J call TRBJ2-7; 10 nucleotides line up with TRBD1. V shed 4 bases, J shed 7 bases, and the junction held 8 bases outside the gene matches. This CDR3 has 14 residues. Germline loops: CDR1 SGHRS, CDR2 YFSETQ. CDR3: CASSRLTGGYEQYF. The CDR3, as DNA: TGCGCCAGCAGCCGACTGACAGGGGGCTATGAGCAGTACTTC. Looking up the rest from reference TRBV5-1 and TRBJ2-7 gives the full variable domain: KAGVTQTPRYLIKTRGQQVTLSCSPISGHRSVSWYQQTPGQGLQFLFEYFSETQRNKGNFPGRFSGRQFSNSRSEMNVSTLELGDSALYLCASSRLTGGYEQYFGPGTRLTVT.

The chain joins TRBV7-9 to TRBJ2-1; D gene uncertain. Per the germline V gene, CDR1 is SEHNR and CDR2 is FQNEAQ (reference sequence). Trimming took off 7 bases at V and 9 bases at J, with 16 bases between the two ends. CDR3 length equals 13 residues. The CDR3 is CASKDEAVGEQFF. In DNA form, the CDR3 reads TGTGCCAGCAAGGACGAGGCGGTAGGTGAGCAGTTCTTC.

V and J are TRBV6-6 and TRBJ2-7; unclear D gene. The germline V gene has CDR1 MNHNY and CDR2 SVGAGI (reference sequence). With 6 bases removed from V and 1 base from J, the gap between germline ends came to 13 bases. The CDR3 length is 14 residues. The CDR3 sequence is CASRLRAASYEQYF. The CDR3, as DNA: TGTGCCAGCAGGCTACGGGCAGCTTCCTACGAGCAGTACTTC.

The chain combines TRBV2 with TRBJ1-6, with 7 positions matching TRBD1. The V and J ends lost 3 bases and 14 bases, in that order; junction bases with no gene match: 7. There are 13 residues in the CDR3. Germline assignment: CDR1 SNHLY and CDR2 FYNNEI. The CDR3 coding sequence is TGTGCCAGCAGTGAGCCCCTCCAGGGGGCCCTCCACTTT. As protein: CASSEPLQGALHF.

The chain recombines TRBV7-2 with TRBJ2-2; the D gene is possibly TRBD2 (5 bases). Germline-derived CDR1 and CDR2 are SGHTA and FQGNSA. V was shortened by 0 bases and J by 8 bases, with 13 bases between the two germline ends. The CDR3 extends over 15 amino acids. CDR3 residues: CASSLAYAGAGELFF. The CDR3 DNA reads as TGTGCCAGCAGCTTAGCGTATGCGGGTGCGGGGGAGCTGTTTTTT.

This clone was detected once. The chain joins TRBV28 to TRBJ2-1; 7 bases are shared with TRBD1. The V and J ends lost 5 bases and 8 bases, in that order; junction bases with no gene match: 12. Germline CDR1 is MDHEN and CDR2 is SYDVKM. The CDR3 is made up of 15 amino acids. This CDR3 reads CASSQPDRSVHEQFF. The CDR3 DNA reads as TGTGCCAGCAGTCAGCCGGACAGGTCCGTTCATGAGCAGTTCTTC.

CDR3: CASSLAQGPQETQYF. The CDR3 DNA sequence: TGTGCCAGCAGCTTGGCCCAGGGGCCCCAAGAGACCCAGTACTTC. The V call is TRBV5-4, the J call TRBJ2-5, with a tentative D call TRBD1 (6 bases). Trimming took off 0 bases at V and 1 base at J, with 10 bases between the two ends. The CDR3 consists of 15 residues. Germline lookup yields CDR1 SGHNT and CDR2 YYREEE (reference sequence).

The CDR3 loop is CASSSIAGLTYEQYF. The CDR3 nucleotides read TGTGCCAGCAGCTCGATAGCGGGGCTGACCTACGAGCAGTACTTC. This sequence joins TRBV7-9 and TRBJ2-7, with TRBD2 matching 8 bases. The junction had 7 bases not matched to a gene; V was cut back by 4 bases and J by 2 bases. The CDR3 consists of 15 residues. Germline loops: CDR1 SEHNR, CDR2 FQNEAQ (reference sequence).

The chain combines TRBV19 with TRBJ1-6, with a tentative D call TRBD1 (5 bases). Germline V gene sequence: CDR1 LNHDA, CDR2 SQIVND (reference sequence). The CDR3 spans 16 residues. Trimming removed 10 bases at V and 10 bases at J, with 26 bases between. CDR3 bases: TGTGCCACCCAGGGTGAGGCGGCGCTTTCGGAATCACCCCTCCACTTT. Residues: CATQGEAALSESPLHF.

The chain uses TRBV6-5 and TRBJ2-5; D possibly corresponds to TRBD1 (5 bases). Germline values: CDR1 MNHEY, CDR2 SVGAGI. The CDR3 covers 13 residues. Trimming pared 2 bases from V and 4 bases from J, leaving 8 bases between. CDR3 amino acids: CASSYGQGETQYF. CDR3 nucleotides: TGTGCCAGCAGTTACGGGCAGGGAGAGACCCAGTACTTC.

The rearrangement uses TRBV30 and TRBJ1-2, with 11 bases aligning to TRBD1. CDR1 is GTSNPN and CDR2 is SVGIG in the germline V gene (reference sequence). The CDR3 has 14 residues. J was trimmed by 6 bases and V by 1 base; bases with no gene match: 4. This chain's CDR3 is CAWSGGQGVHGYTF. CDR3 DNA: TGTGCCTGGAGTGGGGGACAGGGGGTCCATGGCTACACCTTC.

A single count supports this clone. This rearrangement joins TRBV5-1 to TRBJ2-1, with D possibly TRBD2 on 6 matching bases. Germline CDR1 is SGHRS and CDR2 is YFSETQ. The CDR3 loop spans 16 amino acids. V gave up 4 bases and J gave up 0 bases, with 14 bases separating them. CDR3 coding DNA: TGCGCCAGCAGCACGGAGGGCCGGGGCTCCTACAATGAGCAGTTCTTC. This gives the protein CASSTEGRGSYNEQFF.

The DNA for the CDR3 is TGTGCCAGCACCCACGGGGACGGGGATACGCAGTATTTT. Translated: CASTHGDGDTQYF. The V call is TRBV28, the J call TRBJ2-3, with D possibly called TRBD1 or TRBD2 (5 bases each). The CDR3 length is 13 residues. Germline CDR1 reads MDHEN; CDR2 reads SYDVKM. With 7 bases removed from V and 6 bases from J, the gap between germline ends came to 14 bases.

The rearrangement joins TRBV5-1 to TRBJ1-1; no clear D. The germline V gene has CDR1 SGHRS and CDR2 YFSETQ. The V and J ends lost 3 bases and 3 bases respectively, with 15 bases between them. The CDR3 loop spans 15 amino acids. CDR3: CASSSPHSRDTEAFF. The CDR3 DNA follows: TGCGCCAGCAGCTCGCCGCATAGCAGAGACACTGAAGCTTTCTTT.

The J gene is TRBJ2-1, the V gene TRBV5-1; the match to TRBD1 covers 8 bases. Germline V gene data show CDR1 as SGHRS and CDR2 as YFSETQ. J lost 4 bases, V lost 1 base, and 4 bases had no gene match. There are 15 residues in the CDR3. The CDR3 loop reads CASSLTGQGYNEQFF. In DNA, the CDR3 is TGCGCCAGCAGCTTGACAGGACAGGGATACAATGAGCAGTTCTTC.